This T cell receptor (beta chain) appears in the sequencing data of a study of blood T cell repertoires in COVID-19. Study details: From T cells, B-cell-depleted T cells, or PBMCs came the material, which was cDNA or gDNA.

Germline V lookup: CDR1 MDHEN, CDR2 SYDVKM. The CDR3 is 15 residues long. Trimming took off 7 bases at V and 7 bases at J, with 20 bases between the two ends. Per the study methods: Reference gene primer amplification gave nucleated cell count estimates. Method: immunoSEQ multiplex PCR; TCRdb's copy keeps in-frame clones and lacks some. The DNA gave D and trimming, while V, J and clone size come from that table. The sample lists about 57,000 clones; 88% were seen once. The chain combines TRBV28 with TRBJ1-5; D possibly corresponds to TRBD1 (6 bases). Source material: peripheral blood. The receptor was isolated from a human donor in a cohort sampled during active COVID-19. The CDR3 reads CASTPAGAGGQPQHF. The CDR3 DNA is TGTGCCAGCACCCCCGCGGGGGCCGGCGGGCAGCCCCAGCATTTT.